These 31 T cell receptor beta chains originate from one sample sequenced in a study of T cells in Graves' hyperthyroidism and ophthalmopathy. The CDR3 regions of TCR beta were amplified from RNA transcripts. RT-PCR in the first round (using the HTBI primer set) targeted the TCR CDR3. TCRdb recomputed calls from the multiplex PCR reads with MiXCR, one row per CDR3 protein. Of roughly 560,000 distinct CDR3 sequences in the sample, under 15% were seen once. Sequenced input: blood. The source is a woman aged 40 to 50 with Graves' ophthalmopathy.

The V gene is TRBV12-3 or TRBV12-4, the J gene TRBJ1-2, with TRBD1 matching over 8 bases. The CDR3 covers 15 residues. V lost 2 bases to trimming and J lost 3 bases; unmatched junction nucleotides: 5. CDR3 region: CASSLSDRGDYGYTF. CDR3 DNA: TGTGCCAGCAGTTTATCCGACAGGGGCGACTATGGCTACACCTTC.

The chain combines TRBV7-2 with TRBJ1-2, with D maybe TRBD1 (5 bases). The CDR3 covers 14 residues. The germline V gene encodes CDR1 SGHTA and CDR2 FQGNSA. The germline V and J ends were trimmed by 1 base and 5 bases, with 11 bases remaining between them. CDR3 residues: CASSLDGQGYGYTF. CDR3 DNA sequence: TGTGCCAGCAGCTTAGATGGCCAGGGATATGGCTACACCTTC.

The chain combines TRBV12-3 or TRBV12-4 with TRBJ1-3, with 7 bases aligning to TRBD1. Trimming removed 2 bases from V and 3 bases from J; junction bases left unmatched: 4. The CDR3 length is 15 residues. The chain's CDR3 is CASSLSGGDGNTIYF. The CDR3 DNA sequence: TGTGCCAGCAGTTTATCAGGGGGAGATGGAAACACCATATATTTT.

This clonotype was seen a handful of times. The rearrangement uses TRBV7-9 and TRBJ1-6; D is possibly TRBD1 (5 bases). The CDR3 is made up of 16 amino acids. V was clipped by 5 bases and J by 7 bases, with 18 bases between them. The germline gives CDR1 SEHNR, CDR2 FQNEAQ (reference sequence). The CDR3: CASSDREGGTNSPLHF. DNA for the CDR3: TGTGCCAGCAGCGATCGGGAAGGCGGGACCAATTCACCCCTCCACTTT.

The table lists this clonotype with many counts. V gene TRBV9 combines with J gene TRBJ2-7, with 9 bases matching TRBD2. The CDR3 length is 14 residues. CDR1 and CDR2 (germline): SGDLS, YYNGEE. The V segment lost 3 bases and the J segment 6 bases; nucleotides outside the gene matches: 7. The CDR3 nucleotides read TGTGCCAGCAGCGATAGCGGGAGCCCCCTCGAGCAGTACTTC. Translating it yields CASSDSGSPLEQYF. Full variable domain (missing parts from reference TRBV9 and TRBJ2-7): DSGVTQTPKHLITATGQRVTLRCSPRSGDLSVYWYQQSLDQGLQFLIQYYNGEERAKGNILERFSAQQFPDLHSELNLSSLELGDSALYFCASSDSGSPLEQYFGPGTRLTVT.

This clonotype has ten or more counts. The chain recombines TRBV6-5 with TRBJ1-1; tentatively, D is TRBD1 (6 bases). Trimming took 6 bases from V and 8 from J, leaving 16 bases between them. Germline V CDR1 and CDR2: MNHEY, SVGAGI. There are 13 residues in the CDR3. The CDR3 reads CASSLTGQGEAFF. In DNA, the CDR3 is TGTGCCAGCAGCTTGACTGGGCAGGGGGAAGCTTTCTTT.

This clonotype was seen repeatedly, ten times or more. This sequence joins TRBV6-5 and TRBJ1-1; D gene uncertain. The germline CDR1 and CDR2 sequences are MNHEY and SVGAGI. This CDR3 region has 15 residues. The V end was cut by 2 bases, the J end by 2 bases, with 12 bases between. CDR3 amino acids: CASSYLLGNNTEAFF. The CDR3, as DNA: TGTGCCAGCAGTTACCTTTTAGGCAATAACACTGAAGCTTTCTTT.

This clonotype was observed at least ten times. Here the CDR3 DNA reads TGCAGTGCTAGAGACCCAAAGGACGGACCCTACGGGGAGCTGTTTTTT. Protein: CSARDPKDGPYGELFF. This chain uses TRBV20-1 with TRBJ2-2, with D hard to call. The CDR3 covers 16 residues. V lost 0 bases and J lost 7, with 18 bases in between. Per germline, CDR1 DFQATT and CDR2 SNEGSKA (reference sequence).

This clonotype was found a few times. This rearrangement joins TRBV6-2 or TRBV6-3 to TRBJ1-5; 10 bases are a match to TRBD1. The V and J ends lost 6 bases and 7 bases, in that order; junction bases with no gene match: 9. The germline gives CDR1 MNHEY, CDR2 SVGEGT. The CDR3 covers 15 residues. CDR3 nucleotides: TGTGCCAGCAGGCGCCGGGACAGGGGCATCCAGCCCCAGCATTTT. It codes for CASRRRDRGIQPQHF.

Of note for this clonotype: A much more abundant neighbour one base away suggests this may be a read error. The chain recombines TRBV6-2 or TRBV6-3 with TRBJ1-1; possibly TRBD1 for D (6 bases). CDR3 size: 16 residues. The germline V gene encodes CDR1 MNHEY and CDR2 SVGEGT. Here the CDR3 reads CVSSYPPGESYTEAFF. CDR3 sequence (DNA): TGTGTCAGCAGTTACCCCCCAGGGGAGAGTTACACTGAAGCTTTCTTT.

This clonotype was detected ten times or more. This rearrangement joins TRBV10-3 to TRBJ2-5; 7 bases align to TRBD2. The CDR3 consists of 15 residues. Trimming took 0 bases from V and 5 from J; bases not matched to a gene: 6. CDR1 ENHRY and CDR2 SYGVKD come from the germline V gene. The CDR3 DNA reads TGTGCCATCAGTGAGTCGGCGGGGGACTCGGAGACCCAGTACTTC. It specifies CAISESAGDSETQYF.

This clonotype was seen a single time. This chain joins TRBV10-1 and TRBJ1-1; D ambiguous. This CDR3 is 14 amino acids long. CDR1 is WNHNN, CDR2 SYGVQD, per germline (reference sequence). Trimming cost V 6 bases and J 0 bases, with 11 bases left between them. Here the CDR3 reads CASSQSLVNTEAFF. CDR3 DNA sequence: TGCGCCAGCAGCCAGTCCTTGGTGAACACTGAAGCTTTCTTT.

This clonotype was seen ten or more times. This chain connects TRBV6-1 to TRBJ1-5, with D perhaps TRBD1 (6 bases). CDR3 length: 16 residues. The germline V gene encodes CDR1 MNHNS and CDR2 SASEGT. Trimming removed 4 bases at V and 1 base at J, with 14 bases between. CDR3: CASSAGGAWSNQPQHF. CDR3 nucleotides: TGTGCCAGCAGTGCGGGGGGGGCATGGAGCAATCAGCCCCAGCATTTT.

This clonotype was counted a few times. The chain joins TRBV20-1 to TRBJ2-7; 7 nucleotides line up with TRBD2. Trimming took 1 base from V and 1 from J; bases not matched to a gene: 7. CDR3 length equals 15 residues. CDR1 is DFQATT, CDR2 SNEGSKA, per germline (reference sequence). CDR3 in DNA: TGCAGTGCTAGAGTCCCGGGACTAAATTCCTACGAGCAGTACTTC. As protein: CSARVPGLNSYEQYF.

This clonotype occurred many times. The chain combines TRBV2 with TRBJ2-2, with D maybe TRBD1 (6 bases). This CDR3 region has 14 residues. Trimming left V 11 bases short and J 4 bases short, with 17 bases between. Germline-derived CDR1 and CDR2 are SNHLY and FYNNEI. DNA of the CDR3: TGTGCCGGCACAACAGGGACGGGCACCGGGGAGCTGTTTTTT. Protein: CAGTTGTGTGELFF.

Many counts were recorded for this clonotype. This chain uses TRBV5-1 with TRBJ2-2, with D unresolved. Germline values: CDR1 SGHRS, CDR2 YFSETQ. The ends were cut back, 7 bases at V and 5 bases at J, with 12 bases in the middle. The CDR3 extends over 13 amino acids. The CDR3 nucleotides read TGCGCCAGCGGTGAAGTGGCTACCGGGGAGCTGTTTTTT. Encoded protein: CASGEVATGELFF.

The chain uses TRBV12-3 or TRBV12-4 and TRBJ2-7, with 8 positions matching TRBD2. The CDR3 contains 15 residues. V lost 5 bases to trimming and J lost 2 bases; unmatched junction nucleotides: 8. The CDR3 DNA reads TGTGCCAGCAGTCCCAGACTAGCGAATACCTACGAGCAGTACTTC. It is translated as CASSPRLANTYEQYF.

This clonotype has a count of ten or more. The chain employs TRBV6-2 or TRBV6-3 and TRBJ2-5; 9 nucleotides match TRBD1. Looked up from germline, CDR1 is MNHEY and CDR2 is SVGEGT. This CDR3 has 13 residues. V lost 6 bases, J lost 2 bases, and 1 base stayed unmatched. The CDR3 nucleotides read TGTGCCAGCAGGACAGGGGGGCAAGAGACCCAGTACTTC. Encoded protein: CASRTGGQETQYF.

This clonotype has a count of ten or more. The CDR3 nucleotides are TGCAGTGCATACAATATACAGGGGACTCATGGCTACACCTTC. It translates to CSAYNIQGTHGYTF. The chain couples TRBV20-1 to TRBJ1-2, with 7 bases matching TRBD1. V was pared by 6 bases and J by 6 bases, with 13 bases of the junction left unmatched. The CDR3 sequence is 14 residues long. The germline gives CDR1 DFQATT, CDR2 SNEGSKA (reference sequence).

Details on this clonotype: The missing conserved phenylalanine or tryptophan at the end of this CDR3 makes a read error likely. As DNA, the CDR3 is TGTGCCATCAGCGCCGGACTAGCGGGAGGGCCGTACGAGCAGTACTAC. This encodes CAISAGLAGGPYEQYY. The J gene is TRBJ2-7, the V gene TRBV10-3; 15 nucleotides agree with TRBD2. The germline V gene encodes CDR1 ENHRY and CDR2 SYGVKD. The CDR3 contains 16 residues. Trimming cost V 6 bases and J 4 bases; bases outside gene matches: 7.

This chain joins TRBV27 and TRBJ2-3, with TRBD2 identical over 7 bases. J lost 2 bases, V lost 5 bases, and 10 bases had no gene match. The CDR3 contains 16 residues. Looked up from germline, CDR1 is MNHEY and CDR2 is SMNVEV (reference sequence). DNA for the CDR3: TGTGCCAGCAGTCCAATACTAGCGTTACCCACAGATACGCAGTATTTT. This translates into CASSPILALPTDTQYF.

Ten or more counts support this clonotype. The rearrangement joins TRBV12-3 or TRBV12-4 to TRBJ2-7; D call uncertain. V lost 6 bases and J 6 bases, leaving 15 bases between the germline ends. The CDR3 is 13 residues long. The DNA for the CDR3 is TGTGCCAGCAGCCCCGGGCCATCAGCCGAGCAGTACTTC. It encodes CASSPGPSAEQYF.

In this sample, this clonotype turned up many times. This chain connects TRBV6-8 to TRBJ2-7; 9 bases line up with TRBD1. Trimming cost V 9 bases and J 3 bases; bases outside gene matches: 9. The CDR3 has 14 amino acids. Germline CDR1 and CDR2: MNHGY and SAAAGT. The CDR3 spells CARLRDRVNYEQYF. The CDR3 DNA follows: TGTGCCAGGCTCCGGGACAGGGTTAACTACGAGCAGTACTTC.

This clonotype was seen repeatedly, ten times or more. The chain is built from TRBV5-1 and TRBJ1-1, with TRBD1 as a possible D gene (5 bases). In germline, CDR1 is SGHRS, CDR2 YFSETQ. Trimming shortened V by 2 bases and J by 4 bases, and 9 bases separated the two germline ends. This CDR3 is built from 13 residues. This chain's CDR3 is CASSFGAFTEAFF. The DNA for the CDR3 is TGCGCCAGCAGCTTCGGGGCATTCACTGAAGCTTTCTTT.

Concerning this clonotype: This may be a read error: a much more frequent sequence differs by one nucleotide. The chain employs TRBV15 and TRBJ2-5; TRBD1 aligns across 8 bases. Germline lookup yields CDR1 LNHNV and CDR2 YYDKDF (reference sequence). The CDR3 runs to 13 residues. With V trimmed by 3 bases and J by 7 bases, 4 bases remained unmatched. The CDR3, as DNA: TGTGCCACCAGCAGGGACAGGGTGGGGACCCAGTACTTC. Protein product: CATSRDRVGTQYF.

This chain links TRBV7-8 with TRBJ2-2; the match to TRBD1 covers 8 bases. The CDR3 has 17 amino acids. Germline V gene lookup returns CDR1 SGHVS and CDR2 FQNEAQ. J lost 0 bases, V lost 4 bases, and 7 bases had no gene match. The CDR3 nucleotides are TGTGCCAGCAGCTCCGGGGCGGGACAGGCGAACACCGGGGAGCTGTTTTTT. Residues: CASSSGAGQANTGELFF. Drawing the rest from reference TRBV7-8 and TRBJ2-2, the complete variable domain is GAGVSQSPRYKVAKRGQDVALRCDPISGHVSLFWYQQALGQGPEFLTYFQNEAQLDKSGLPSDRFFAERPEGSVSTLKIQRTQQEDSAVYLCASSSGAGQANTGELFFGEGSRLTVL.

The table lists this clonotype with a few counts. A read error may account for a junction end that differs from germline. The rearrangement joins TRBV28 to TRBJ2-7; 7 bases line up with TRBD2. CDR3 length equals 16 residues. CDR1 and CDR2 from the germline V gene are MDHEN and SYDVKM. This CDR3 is CAGSQISGASSYEQYF. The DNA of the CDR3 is TGTGCCGGCAGTCAGATCAGCGGGGCGAGCTCCTACGAGCAGTACTTC.

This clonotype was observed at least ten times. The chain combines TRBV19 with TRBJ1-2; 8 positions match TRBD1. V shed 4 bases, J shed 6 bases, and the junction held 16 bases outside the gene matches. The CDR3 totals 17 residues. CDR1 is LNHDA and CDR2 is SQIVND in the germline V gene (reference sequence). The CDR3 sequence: CASSTSPGTGRRDGYTF. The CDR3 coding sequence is TGTGCCAGTAGTACGTCTCCCGGGACAGGTCGGAGGGATGGCTACACCTTC. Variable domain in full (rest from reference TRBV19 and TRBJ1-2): DGGITQSPKYLFRKEGQNVTLSCEQNLNHDAMYWYRQDPGQGLRLIYYSQIVNDFQKGDIAEGYSVSREKKESFPLTVTSAQKNPTAFYLCASSTSPGTGRRDGYTFGSGTRLTVV.

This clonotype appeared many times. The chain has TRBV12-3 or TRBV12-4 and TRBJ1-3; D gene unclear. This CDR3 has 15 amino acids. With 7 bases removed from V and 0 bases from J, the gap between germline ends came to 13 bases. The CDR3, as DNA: TGTGCCAGCACCCCGCCCGGGCGCTCTGGAAACACCATATATTTT. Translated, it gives CASTPPGRSGNTIYF.

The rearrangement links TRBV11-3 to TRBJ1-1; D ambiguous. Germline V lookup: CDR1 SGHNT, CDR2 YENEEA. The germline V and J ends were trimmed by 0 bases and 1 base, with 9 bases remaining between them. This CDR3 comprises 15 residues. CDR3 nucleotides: TGTGCCAGCAGCTTAGATCCCGCAGCGAACACTGAAGCTTTCTTT. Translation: CASSLDPAANTEAFF.

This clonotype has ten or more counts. CDR3 bases: TGCAGTGCTATAGGTTTGGGGGTCGAGACCCAGTACTTC. Translation gives CSAIGLGVETQYF. V gene TRBV20-1 combines with J gene TRBJ2-5; D tentatively fits TRBD1 or TRBD2 (5 bases each). In germline, CDR1 is DFQATT, CDR2 SNEGSKA (reference sequence). V was shortened by 4 bases and J by 5 bases, with 14 bases between the two germline ends. The CDR3 has 13 residues.